This T cell receptor beta chain appears in the sequencing data of a study of T cell repertoires in ileal Crohn's disease. General study findings and limits: Compared with non-smokers, active smokers at surgery showed more clonal expansions. Within the first postoperative year, endoscopy came at median about 7.3 months. Every patient over 26.8% clonality showed endoscopic recurrence.

Time point of the sample: neoterminal ileum biopsy at postoperative endoscopy, about 6 months after surgery. Concerning this clone itself: Its specificity is unknown.

TCRB immunosequencing input was 400 to 650 nanograms of biopsy DNA per sample. Only in-frame clones appear in the TCRdb table, and some are missing; sequencing was by immunoSEQ multiplex PCR. Of 2,000 to 3,000 clones listed, around three quarters were seen once; the top ten hold roughly 36%. This TCR derives from an adult with Crohn's disease. The source material was ileal tissue.

This chain's CDR3 is CASSPPGSGGPQKQFF. Written as DNA, the CDR3 is TGTGCCAGCTCACCACCGGGGAGCGGGGGCCCCCAGAAGCAGTTCTTC. This chain links TRBV18 with TRBJ2-1; 8 bases line up with TRBD2. V lost 0 bases and J lost 11; bases outside the gene matches: 12. Germline V CDR1 and CDR2: KGHSH, LQKENI. CDR3 size: 16 residues.